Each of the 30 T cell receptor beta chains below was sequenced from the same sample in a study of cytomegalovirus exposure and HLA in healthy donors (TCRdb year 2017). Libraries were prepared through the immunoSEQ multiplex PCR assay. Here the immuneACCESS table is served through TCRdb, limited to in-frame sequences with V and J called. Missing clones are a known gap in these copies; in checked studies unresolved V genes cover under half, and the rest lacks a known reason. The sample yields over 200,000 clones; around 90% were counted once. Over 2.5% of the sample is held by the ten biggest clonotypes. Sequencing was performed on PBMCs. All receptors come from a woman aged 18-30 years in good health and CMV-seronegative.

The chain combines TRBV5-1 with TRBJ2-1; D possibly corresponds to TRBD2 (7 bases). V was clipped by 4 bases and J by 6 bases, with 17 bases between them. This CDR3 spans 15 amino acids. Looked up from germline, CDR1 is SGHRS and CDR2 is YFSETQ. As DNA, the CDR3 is TGCGCCAGCAGCCTGGGGGCGGGGGCCCCCAATGAGCAGTTCTTC. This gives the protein CASSLGAGAPNEQFF.

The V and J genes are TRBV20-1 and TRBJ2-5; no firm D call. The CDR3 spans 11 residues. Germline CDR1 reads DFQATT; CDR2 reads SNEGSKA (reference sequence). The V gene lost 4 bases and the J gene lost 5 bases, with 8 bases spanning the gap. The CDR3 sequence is CSATPAETQYF. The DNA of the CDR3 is TGCAGTGCTACACCAGCGGAGACCCAGTACTTC.

The chain's CDR3 is CASTALAGEQDTQYF. The CDR3 region has the DNA TGCGCCAGCACCGCTTTAGCGGGAGAACAAGATACGCAGTATTTT. The chain joins TRBV23-1 to TRBJ2-3, with 9 bases that match TRBD2. TRBV23-1 is an open reading frame whose function is uncertain. The CDR3 length is 15 residues. V trimming: 7 bases; J trimming: 5 bases; junction bases outside the gene matches: 10.

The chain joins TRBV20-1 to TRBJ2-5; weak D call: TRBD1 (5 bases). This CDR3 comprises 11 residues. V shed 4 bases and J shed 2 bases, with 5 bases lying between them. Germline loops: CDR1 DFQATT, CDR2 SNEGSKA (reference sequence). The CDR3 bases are TGCAGTGCTACAGGGCAAGAGACCCAGTACTTC. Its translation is CSATGQETQYF.

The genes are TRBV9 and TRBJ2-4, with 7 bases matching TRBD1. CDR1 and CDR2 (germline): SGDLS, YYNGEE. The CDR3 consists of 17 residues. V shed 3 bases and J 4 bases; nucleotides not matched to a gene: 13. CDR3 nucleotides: TGTGCCAGCAGCGCTGGAGAGAACCGACAGGGTAAAAACATTCAGTACTTC. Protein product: CASSAGENRQGKNIQYF.

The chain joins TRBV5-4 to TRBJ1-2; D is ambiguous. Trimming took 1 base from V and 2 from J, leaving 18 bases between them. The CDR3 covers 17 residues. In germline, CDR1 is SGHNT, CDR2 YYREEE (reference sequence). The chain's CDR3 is CASSLTRGRGMNYGYTF. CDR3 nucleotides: TGTGCCAGCAGCTTGACCCGAGGACGGGGAATGAACTATGGCTACACCTTC.

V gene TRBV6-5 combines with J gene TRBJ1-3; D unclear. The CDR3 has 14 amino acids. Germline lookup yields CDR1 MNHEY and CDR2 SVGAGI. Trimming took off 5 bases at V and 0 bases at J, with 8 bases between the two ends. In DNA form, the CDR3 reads TGTGCCAGCAGTCGGGGTTCCTCTGGAAACACCATATATTTT. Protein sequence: CASSRGSSGNTIYF.

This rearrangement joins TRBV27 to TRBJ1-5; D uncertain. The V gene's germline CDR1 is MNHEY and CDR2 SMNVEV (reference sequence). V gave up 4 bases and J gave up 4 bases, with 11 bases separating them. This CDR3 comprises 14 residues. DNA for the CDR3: TGTGCCAGCAGTTCTTTGGGGAGGAATCAGCCCCAGCATTTT. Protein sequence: CASSSLGRNQPQHF.

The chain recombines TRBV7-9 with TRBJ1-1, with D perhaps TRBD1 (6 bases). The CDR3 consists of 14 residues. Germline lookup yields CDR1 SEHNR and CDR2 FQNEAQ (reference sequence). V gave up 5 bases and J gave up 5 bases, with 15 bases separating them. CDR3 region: CASSPAGASTEAFF. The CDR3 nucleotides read TGTGCCAGCAGCCCTGCAGGGGCCAGTACTGAAGCTTTCTTT. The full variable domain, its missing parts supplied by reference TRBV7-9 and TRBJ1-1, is DTGVSQNPRHKITKRGQNVTFRCDPISEHNRLYWYRQTLGQGPEFLTYFQNEAQLEKSRLLSDRFSAERPKGSFSTLEIQRTEQGDSAMYLCASSPAGASTEAFFGQGTRLTVV.

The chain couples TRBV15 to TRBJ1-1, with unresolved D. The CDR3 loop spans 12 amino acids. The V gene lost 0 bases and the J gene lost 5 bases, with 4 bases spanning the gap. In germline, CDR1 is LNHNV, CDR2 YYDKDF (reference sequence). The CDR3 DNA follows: TGTGCCACCAGCAGAGAGTCGACTGAAGCTTTCTTT. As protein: CATSRESTEAFF.

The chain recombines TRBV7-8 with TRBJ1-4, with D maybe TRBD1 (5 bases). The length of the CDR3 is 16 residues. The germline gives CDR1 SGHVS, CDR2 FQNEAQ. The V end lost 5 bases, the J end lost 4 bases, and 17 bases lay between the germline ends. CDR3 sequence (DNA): TGTGCCAGCAGCAGAGAAGGGGCGGTTCATAATGAAAAACTGTTTTTT. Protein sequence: CASSREGAVHNEKLFF.

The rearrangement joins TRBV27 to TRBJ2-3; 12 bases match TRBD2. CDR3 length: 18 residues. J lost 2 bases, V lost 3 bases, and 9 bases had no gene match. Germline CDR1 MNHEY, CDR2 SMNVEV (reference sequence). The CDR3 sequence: CASSFTRLAGDTTDTQYF. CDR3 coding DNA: TGTGCCAGCAGTTTCACTCGACTAGCGGGAGATACCACAGATACGCAGTATTTT.

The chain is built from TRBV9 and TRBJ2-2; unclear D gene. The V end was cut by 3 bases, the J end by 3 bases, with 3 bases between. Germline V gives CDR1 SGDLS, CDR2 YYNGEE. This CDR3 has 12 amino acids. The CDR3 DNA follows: TGTGCCAGCAGCGCGGACACCGGGGAGCTGTTTTTT. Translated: CASSADTGELFF. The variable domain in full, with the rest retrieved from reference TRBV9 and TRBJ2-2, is DSGVTQTPKHLITATGQRVTLRCSPRSGDLSVYWYQQSLDQGLQFLIQYYNGEERAKGNILERFSAQQFPDLHSELNLSSLELGDSALYFCASSADTGELFFGEGSRLTVL.

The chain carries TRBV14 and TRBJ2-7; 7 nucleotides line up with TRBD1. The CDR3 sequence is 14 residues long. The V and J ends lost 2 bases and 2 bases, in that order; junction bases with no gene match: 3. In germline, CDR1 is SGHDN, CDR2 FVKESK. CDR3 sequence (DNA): TGTGCCAGCAGCCAAACAACAGGGGCCTACGAGCAGTACTTC. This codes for CASSQTTGAYEQYF.

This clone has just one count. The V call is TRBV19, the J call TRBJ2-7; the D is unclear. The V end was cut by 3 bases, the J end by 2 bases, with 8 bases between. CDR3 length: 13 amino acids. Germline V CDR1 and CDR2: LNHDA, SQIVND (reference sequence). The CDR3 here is CASSMSQTYEQYF. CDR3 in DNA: TGTGCCAGTAGTATGTCGCAGACCTACGAGCAGTACTTC.

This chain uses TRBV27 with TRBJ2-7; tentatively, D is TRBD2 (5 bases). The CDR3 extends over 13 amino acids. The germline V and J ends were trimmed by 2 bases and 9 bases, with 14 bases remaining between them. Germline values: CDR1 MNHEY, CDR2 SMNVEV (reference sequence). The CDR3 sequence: CASSLGSLGVQYF. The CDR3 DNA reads TGTGCCAGCAGTTTAGGGAGCCTAGGAGTGCAGTACTTC.

The CDR3 nucleotides are TGCGCCAGCAGCCAAGGGGGGCTGATGAGCTCCTACGAGCAGTACTTC. It codes for CASSQGGLMSSYEQYF. The gene calls are TRBV4-3 and TRBJ2-7, with D maybe TRBD1 (6 bases). Trimming took 1 base from V and 0 from J, leaving 13 bases between them. CDR3 length equals 16 residues. Germline-derived CDR1 and CDR2 are LGHNA and YSLEER.

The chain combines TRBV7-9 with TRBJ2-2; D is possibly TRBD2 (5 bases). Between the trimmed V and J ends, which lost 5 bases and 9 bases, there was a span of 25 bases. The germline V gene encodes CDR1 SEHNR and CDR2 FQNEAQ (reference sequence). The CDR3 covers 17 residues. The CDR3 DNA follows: TGTGCCAGCAGCGCAACCTCGGGCGGACTCTACGACCGGGAGCTGTTTTTT. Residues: CASSATSGGLYDRELFF.

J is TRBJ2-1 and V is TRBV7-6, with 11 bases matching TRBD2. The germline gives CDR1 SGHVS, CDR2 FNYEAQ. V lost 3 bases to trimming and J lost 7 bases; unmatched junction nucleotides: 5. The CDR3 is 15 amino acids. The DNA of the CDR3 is TGTGCCAGCAGCTTGACTAGCGGGAAAGTAAATGAGCAGTTCTTC. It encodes CASSLTSGKVNEQFF.

In nucleotides, the CDR3 is TGCAGCGTTGAAGGGACTAGCGAACAGACCCAGTACTTC. This gives the protein CSVEGTSEQTQYF. This rearrangement joins TRBV29-1 to TRBJ2-5; 9 bases match TRBD2. With 1 base clipped from V and 6 bases from J, the junction kept 3 bases outside the gene matches. The CDR3 has 13 amino acids. Looked up from germline, CDR1 is SQVTM and CDR2 is ANQGSEA.

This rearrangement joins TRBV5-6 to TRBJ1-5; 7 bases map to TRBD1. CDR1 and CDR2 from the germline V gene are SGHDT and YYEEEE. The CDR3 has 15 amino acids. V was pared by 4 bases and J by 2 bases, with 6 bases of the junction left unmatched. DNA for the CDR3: TGTGCCAGCAGCAGACTCGGGACAGGCAATCAGCCCCAGCATTTT. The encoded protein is CASSRLGTGNQPQHF.

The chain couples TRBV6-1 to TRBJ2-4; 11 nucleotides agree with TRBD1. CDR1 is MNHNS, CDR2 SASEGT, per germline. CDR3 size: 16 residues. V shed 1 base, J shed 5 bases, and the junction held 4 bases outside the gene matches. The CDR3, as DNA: TGTGCCAGCAGTGAAGTACCGGGACAGGGGGAAAACATTCAGTACTTC. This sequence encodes CASSEVPGQGENIQYF.

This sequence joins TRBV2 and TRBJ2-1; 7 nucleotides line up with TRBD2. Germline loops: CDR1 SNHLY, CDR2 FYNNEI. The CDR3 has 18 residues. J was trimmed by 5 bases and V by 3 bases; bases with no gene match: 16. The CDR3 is CASSDLQSREIGNNEQFF. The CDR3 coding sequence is TGTGCCAGCAGTGATCTACAGTCGCGGGAGATAGGGAACAATGAGCAGTTCTTC.

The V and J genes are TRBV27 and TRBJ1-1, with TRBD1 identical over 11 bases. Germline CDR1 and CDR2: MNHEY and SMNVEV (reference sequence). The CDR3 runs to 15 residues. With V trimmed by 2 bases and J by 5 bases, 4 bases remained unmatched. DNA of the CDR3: TGTGCCAGCAGTTTAGGACAGGGGGCAGGAACTGAAGCTTTCTTT. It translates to CASSLGQGAGTEAFF.

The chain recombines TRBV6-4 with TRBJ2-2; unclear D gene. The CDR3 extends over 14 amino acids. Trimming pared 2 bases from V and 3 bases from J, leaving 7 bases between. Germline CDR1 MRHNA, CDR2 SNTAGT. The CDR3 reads CASSDAGHTGELFF. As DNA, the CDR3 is TGTGCCAGCAGTGACGCTGGGCACACCGGGGAGCTGTTTTTT.

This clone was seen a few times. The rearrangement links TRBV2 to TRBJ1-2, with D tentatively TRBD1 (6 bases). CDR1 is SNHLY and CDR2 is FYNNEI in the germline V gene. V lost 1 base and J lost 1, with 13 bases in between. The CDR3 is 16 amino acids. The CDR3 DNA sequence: TGTGCCAGCAGTGAAGGGACAGCAGGGGTTAACTATGGCTACACCTTC. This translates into CASSEGTAGVNYGYTF.

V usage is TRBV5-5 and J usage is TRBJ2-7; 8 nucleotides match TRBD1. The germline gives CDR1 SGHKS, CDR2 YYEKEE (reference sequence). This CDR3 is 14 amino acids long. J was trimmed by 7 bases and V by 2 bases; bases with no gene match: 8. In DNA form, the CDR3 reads TGTGCCAGCAGCTTCATAAGACAGGGGTGGGAGCAGTACTTC. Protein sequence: CASSFIRQGWEQYF.

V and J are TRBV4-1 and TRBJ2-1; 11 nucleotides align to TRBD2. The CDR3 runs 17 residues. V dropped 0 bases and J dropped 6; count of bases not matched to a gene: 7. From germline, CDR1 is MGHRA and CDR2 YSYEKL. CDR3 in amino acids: CASSQETGLAVRNEQFF. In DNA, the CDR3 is TGCGCCAGCAGCCAAGAAACGGGACTAGCGGTCCGCAATGAGCAGTTCTTC.

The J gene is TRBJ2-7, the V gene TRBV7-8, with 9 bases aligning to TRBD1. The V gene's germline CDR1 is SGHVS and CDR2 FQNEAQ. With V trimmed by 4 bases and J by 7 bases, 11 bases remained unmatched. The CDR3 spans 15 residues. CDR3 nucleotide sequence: TGTGCCAGCAGCTACCGGGACAGGGAACGGGAAGAGCAGTACTTC. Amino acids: CASSYRDREREEQYF. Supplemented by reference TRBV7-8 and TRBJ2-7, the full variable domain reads GAGVSQSPRYKVAKRGQDVALRCDPISGHVSLFWYQQALGQGPEFLTYFQNEAQLDKSGLPSDRFFAERPEGSVSTLKIQRTQQEDSAVYLCASSYRDREREEQYFGPGTRLTVT.

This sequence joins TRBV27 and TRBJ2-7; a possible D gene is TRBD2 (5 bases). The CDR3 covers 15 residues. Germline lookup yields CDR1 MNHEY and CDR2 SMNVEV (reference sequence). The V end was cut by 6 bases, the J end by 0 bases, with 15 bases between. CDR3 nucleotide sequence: TGTGCCAGCAGGCCGGGAACAGTTAGCTCCTACGAGCAGTACTTC. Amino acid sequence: CASRPGTVSSYEQYF.